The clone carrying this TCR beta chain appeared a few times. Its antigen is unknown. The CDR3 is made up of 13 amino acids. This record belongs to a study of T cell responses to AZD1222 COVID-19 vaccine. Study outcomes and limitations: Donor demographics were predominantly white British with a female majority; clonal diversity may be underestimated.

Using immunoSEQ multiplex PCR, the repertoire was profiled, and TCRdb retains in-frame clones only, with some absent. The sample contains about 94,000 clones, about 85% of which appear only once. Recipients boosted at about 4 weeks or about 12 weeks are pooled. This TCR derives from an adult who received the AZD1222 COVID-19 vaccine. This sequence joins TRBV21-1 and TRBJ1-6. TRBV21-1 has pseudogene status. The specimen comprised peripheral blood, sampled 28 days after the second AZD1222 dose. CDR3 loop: CASPCGGHSPLHF. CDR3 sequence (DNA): TGTGCCAGCCCCTGCGGGGGGCATTCACCCCTCCACTTT.